A single sample is the source of the 6 T cell receptor beta chains below, sequenced in a study of spatial heterogeneity in lung cancer. The time point: sample taken at primary tumor resection. Sequencing covered unsorted whole RNA taken from tumor, nontumor lung or frozen PBMC. TCRdb fed the 5' RACE reads into MiXCR, producing one record per CDR3 protein. The table lists 9,500 to 14,000 distinct CDR3 sequences, roughly 3.5% of them singletons, with approximately 51% in the top ten. Specimen: PBMCs, collected at surgery. The source is a female donor with early-stage non-small cell lung cancer.

There are many counts of this clonotype. This beta chain appears as a stray read in a library generated for alpha chains; its size is not informative. The chain combines TRBV10-3 with TRBJ1-1, with D perhaps matching TRBD1 (6 bases). The CDR3 totals 13 residues. Trimming stripped 8 bases from V and 1 base from J, with 11 bases between. Per germline, CDR1 ENHRY and CDR2 SYGVKD. The CDR3 DNA reads TGTGCCATCGGTACAGGGACGAACACTGAAGCTTTCTTT. This encodes CAIGTGTNTEAFF.

In its sample, this clonotype was seen many times. Within a library made for alpha chains, this beta chain is off target, and its count is uninformative. The rearrangement uses TRBV2 and TRBJ2-2, with a possible D match to TRBD2 (7 bases). Germline loops: CDR1 SNHLY, CDR2 FYNNEI. The V gene lost 11 bases and the J gene lost 1 base, with 17 bases spanning the gap. This CDR3 has 15 residues. The CDR3 is CACRGAAENTGELFF. The DNA for the CDR3 is TGTGCCTGCCGGGGGGCGGCCGAGAACACCGGGGAGCTGTTTTTT.

This clonotype was seen repeatedly, ten times or more. Within a library made for alpha chains, this beta chain is off target, and its count is uninformative. The DNA for the CDR3 is TGTGCCAGTACTTCGACGGCTGGGAGGGCCACAGATACGCAGTATTTT. It encodes CASTSTAGRATDTQYF. The chain employs TRBV19 and TRBJ2-3; 7 bases agree with TRBD2. CDR1 is LNHDA and CDR2 is SQIVND in the germline V gene (reference sequence). This CDR3 is built from 16 residues. J was trimmed by 2 bases and V by 7 bases; bases with no gene match: 12.

Relative to its sample, this clonotype is medium-sized. The library was designed around alpha chains, so this beta chain is a stray read whose abundance carries little weight. This chain joins TRBV11-2 and TRBJ1-6; possibly TRBD1 for D (5 bases). Germline-derived CDR1 and CDR2 are SGHAT and FQNNGV. Trimming cost V 5 bases and J 4 bases, with 12 bases left between them. The CDR3 extends over 15 amino acids. CDR3 sequence reads: CASSHDGAYNSPLHF. The CDR3 DNA is TGTGCCAGCAGCCACGACGGGGCATATAATTCACCCCTCCACTTT.

Ten or more counts support this clonotype. For a library built for alpha chains, this beta chain is a stray read; little rests on its size. The J gene is TRBJ2-7, the V gene TRBV30, with 8 bases matching TRBD2. The CDR3 extends over 14 amino acids. V gave up 0 bases and J gave up 7 bases; unmatched junction bases: 8. Germline V gives CDR1 GTSNPN, CDR2 SVGIG (reference sequence). CDR3 in amino acids: CAWSVTPGGGEQYF. DNA for the CDR3: TGTGCCTGGAGTGTAACGCCGGGAGGGGGTGAGCAGTACTTC.

In this sample, this clonotype turned up many times. A library made for alpha chains picked up this beta chain off target, so its size means little. This chain's CDR3 is CASSLRDPRVYTF. CDR3 coding DNA: TGTGCCAGTAGTTTGCGGGACCCCCGGGTCTACACCTTC. The gene calls are TRBV19 and TRBJ1-2, with D possibly being TRBD1 (5 bases). The V end lost 5 bases, the J end lost 10 bases, and 17 bases lay between the germline ends. CDR3 length: 13 residues. The V gene's germline CDR1 is LNHDA and CDR2 SQIVND (reference sequence).